The 13 T cell receptor beta chains below all came from one sample that was sequenced in a study of cytomegalovirus exposure and HLA in healthy donors. With 60 Vbeta and 13 Jbeta primers, the PCR was carried out. The data were produced by immunoSEQ multiplex PCR, yet TCRdb's version contains in-frame clones alone and is incomplete. The sample has over 100,000 clones, about 70% seen once. The sample taken for sequencing was PBMCs. The receptors stem from a woman in her 30s in good health and CMV-seronegative.

V is TRBV18 and J is TRBJ1-2, with 10 bases matching TRBD1. V shed 3 bases and J 6 bases; nucleotides not matched to a gene: 1. Germline V gene sequence: CDR1 KGHSH, CDR2 LQKENI. CDR3 length: 13 residues. CDR3 coding DNA: TGTGCCAGCTCACCGGGACAGGGGAATGGCTACACCTTC. It codes for CASSPGQGNGYTF.

This clone was detected once. The chain links TRBV11-3 to TRBJ1-1, with D tentatively TRBD1 (6 bases). The V end was cut by 6 bases, the J end by 10 bases, with 27 bases between. There are 16 residues in the CDR3. The germline gives CDR1 SGHNT, CDR2 YENEEA. The CDR3 DNA reads as TGTGCCAGCAGTCGACGAGTTGGGGGACATCATTACGGAGCTTTCTTT. This sequence encodes CASSRRVGGHHYGAFF.

V is TRBV7-9 and J is TRBJ1-5, with TRBD1 matching 9 bases. V lost 4 bases to trimming and J lost 9 bases; unmatched junction nucleotides: 7. Germline loops: CDR1 SEHNR, CDR2 FQNEAQ (reference sequence). This CDR3 region has 14 residues. The CDR3 sequence: CASSSSQGARPQHF. CDR3 in DNA: TGTGCCAGCAGCTCTTCACAGGGGGCGCGGCCCCAGCATTTT.

This clone has only a few counts. The chain links TRBV4-2 to TRBJ1-1, with 7 positions matching TRBD1. Germline V gene sequence: CDR1 LGHNA, CDR2 YNFKEQ. The junction had 16 bases not matched to a gene; V was cut back by 5 bases and J by 1 base. The CDR3 is 18 residues long. CDR3 in amino acids: CASSSSPGTGATNTEAFF. CDR3 sequence (DNA): TGTGCCAGCAGCTCTTCCCCGGGAACAGGGGCAACGAACACTGAAGCTTTCTTT.

The rearrangement links TRBV7-2 to TRBJ2-3; possibly TRBD2 for D (5 bases). Germline V gene sequence: CDR1 SGHTA, CDR2 FQGNSA. The CDR3 length is 15 residues. Trimming cost V 1 base and J 1 base, with 9 bases left between them. CDR3 DNA sequence: TGTGCCAGCAGCTTAGGTGCTAGCCGCACAGATACGCAGTATTTT. The encoded protein is CASSLGASRTDTQYF.

In this sample, this clone turned up a few times. The chain couples TRBV5-1 to TRBJ2-3; D gene ambiguous. V gave up 0 bases and J gave up 1 base, with 6 bases separating them. The germline V gene has CDR1 SGHRS and CDR2 YFSETQ. The CDR3 spans 14 residues. The CDR3 loop reads CASSLDSRTDTQYF. CDR3 sequence (DNA): TGCGCCAGCAGCTTGGACTCGCGCACAGATACGCAGTATTTT.

The gene calls are TRBV6-5 and TRBJ1-2, with a tentative D call TRBD1 (6 bases). V was shortened by 2 bases and J by 2 bases, with 9 bases between the two germline ends. Germline V gene lookup returns CDR1 MNHEY and CDR2 SVGAGI. CDR3 size: 14 residues. CDR3 sequence: CASSYGGGNYGYTF. CDR3 DNA sequence: TGTGCCAGCAGTTACGGGGGGGGCAACTATGGCTACACCTTC.

The V gene is TRBV29-1, the J gene TRBJ2-3; the match to TRBD2 covers 8 bases. Germline V lookup: CDR1 SQVTM, CDR2 ANQGSEA. The CDR3 length is 12 residues. In DNA form, the CDR3 reads TGCATCGGGAGGGCCTATGGAGATACGCAGTATTTT. Amino acids: CIGRAYGDTQYF.

In this sample, this clone turned up a few times. V and J are TRBV6-5 and TRBJ1-1; 7 bases are shared with TRBD1. Germline V lookup: CDR1 MNHEY, CDR2 SVGAGI. With V trimmed by 2 bases and J by 4 bases, 4 bases remained unmatched. This CDR3 has 14 residues. The CDR3 sequence is CASSYGSGGTEAFF. CDR3 DNA: TGTGCCAGCAGTTACGGATCAGGGGGCACTGAAGCTTTCTTT.

This CDR3 is CASSLTGNSNQPQHF. DNA for the CDR3: TGTGCCAGCAGCCTCACAGGAAATAGCAATCAGCCCCAGCATTTT. This chain connects TRBV7-9 to TRBJ1-5; possible D gene TRBD1, 5 bases. The germline V gene encodes CDR1 SEHNR and CDR2 FQNEAQ (reference sequence). V lost 5 bases and J lost 0, with 11 bases in between. This CDR3 is 15 amino acids long.

The chain recombines TRBV28 with TRBJ2-7; a possible D gene is TRBD2 (6 bases). CDR3 size: 15 residues. Trimming left V 3 bases short and J 3 bases short, with 15 bases between. Germline loops: CDR1 MDHEN, CDR2 SYDVKM. CDR3 protein: CASSFGVLGLYEQYF. The CDR3 DNA reads as TGTGCCAGCAGTTTCGGGGTTTTGGGACTCTACGAGCAGTACTTC.

The CDR3 protein is CASTPMAGGTYNEQFF. In DNA form, the CDR3 reads TGTGCCAGTACCCCAATGGCGGGAGGAACCTACAATGAGCAGTTCTTC. The gene calls are TRBV19 and TRBJ2-1; 8 nucleotides line up with TRBD2. V dropped 7 bases and J dropped 2; count of bases not matched to a gene: 10. The CDR3 covers 16 residues. In germline, CDR1 is LNHDA, CDR2 SQIVND (reference sequence).

The chain links TRBV7-2 to TRBJ1-4, with TRBD1 as a possible D gene (6 bases). The CDR3 runs 16 residues. CDR1 SGHTA and CDR2 FQGNSA come from the germline V gene. V lost 1 base to trimming and J lost 3 bases, with 12 bases between them. CDR3 nucleotide sequence: TGTGCCAGCAGCTTAGGCCCGGACAGAGCTAATGAAAAACTGTTTTTT. Its translation is CASSLGPDRANEKLFF.